This entry lists 14 T cell receptor beta chains sequenced from one sample in a study of T cells after yellow fever vaccination. TCRdb reprocessed the 5' RACE reads via MiXCR and lists one record per CDR3 protein. In the table there are 100,000 to 150,000 distinct CDR3 sequences, roughly 8.2% of which are singletons. The source was CD8+ T cells sorted from PBMCs, collected on the day of the yellow fever booster vaccination. The receptors were gathered from a man between 18 and 35 years old who received the YFV17D yellow fever vaccine.

The CDR3 DNA reads as TGTGCCAGCAGTTTTGGGACAGAAAATAATGAAAAACTGTTTTTT. As protein: CASSFGTENNEKLFF. The rearrangement joins TRBV28 to TRBJ1-4; 7 bases fit TRBD1. Germline loops: CDR1 MDHEN, CDR2 SYDVKM. Germline trimming cut 3 bases from V and 4 bases from J; bases unmatched to any gene: 5. CDR3 size: 15 residues.

The rearrangement links TRBV12-3 or TRBV12-4 to TRBJ2-5; 8 nucleotides line up with TRBD2. Trimming at V came to 7 bases and at J to 5 bases, leaving 12 bases not matched to a gene. The CDR3 totals 15 residues. The CDR3 here is CASTVLSGVGETQYF. As DNA, the CDR3 is TGTGCCAGCACCGTTCTTAGCGGGGTCGGGGAGACCCAGTACTTC.

This clonotype turned up a few times. The V gene is TRBV4-3, the J gene TRBJ2-7; D unresolved. V was trimmed by 1 base and J by 2 bases, leaving 12 bases between them. This CDR3 has 15 amino acids. Looked up from germline, CDR1 is LGHNA and CDR2 is YSLEER. The CDR3 DNA sequence: TGCGCCAGCAGCCAAGGGGCCTACGTCCCCTACGAGCAGTACTTC. The encoded protein is CASSQGAYVPYEQYF.

This clonotype was counted a few times. The rearrangement links TRBV29-1 to TRBJ1-4, with D hard to call. This CDR3 comprises 14 residues. The germline V and J ends were trimmed by 2 bases and 7 bases, with 14 bases remaining between them. Germline CDR1 and CDR2: SQVTM and ANQGSEA. This CDR3 is CSVELGYGREKLFF. DNA of the CDR3: TGCAGCGTTGAACTAGGTTATGGTCGTGAAAAACTGTTTTTT.

This clonotype has only a few counts. The V and J genes are TRBV7-8 and TRBJ2-6; 7 bases are a match to TRBD2. CDR3 length: 17 residues. CDR1 and CDR2 (germline): SGHVS, FQNEAQ. The V and J ends lost 1 base and 0 bases, in that order; junction bases with no gene match: 3. The CDR3 here is CASSLDGGFSGANVLTF. CDR3 DNA sequence: TGTGCCAGCAGCTTAGACGGGGGGTTCTCTGGGGCCAACGTCCTGACTTTC.

This clonotype was counted at least ten times. This sequence joins TRBV29-1 and TRBJ1-3; the D gene is possibly TRBD1 (6 bases). V lost 7 bases to trimming and J lost 0 bases, with 13 bases between them. Germline V gene lookup returns CDR1 SQVTM and CDR2 ANQGSEA. This CDR3 contains 14 residues. CDR3 in amino acids: CSASGGSSGNTIYF. CDR3 sequence (DNA): TGCAGCGCATCGGGGGGCAGCTCTGGAAACACCATATATTTT.

The chain has TRBV27 and TRBJ2-1; 10 nucleotides match TRBD1. With 3 bases clipped from V and 1 base from J, the junction kept 9 bases outside the gene matches. The CDR3 covers 18 residues. Germline CDR1 MNHEY, CDR2 SMNVEV (reference sequence). CDR3 nucleotide sequence: TGTGCCAGCAGTTTGACAGGGGGCTATCCTTGGTCCTACAATGAGCAGTTCTTC. Translation: CASSLTGGYPWSYNEQFF.

This clonotype was seen a few times. The chain has TRBV6-5 and TRBJ2-2; the D gene is possibly TRBD1 (5 bases). This CDR3 contains 14 residues. Trimming cost V 6 bases and J 4 bases, with 12 bases left between them. The germline gives CDR1 MNHEY, CDR2 SVGAGI. CDR3: CASRAGLVTGELFF. The CDR3 DNA reads as TGTGCCAGCAGGGCAGGGTTGGTCACCGGGGAGCTGTTTTTT.

The genes are TRBV9 and TRBJ2-3; TRBD1 aligns across 7 bases. Germline V gives CDR1 SGDLS, CDR2 YYNGEE. The CDR3 contains 14 residues. V shed 3 bases, J shed 2 bases, and the junction held 3 bases outside the gene matches. The CDR3 protein is CASSEDRNTDTQYF. The CDR3 coding sequence is TGTGCCAGCAGCGAGGACAGGAACACAGATACGCAGTATTTT. The variable domain in full, completed from reference TRBV9 and TRBJ2-3, reads DSGVTQTPKHLITATGQRVTLRCSPRSGDLSVYWYQQSLDQGLQFLIQYYNGEERAKGNILERFSAQQFPDLHSELNLSSLELGDSALYFCASSEDRNTDTQYFGPGTRLTVL.

The genes are TRBV5-1 and TRBJ2-5, with a possible D match to TRBD2 (5 bases). The CDR3 runs to 15 residues. With 3 bases removed from V and 1 base from J, the gap between germline ends came to 13 bases. From germline, CDR1 is SGHRS and CDR2 YFSETQ. CDR3 residues: CASSSFSSFQETQYF. CDR3 DNA: TGCGCCAGCAGCTCCTTCTCTAGCTTCCAAGAGACCCAGTACTTC.

The rearrangement links TRBV4-1 to TRBJ2-1, with TRBD2 identical over 9 bases. The CDR3 consists of 19 residues. Trimming at V came to 1 base and at J to 2 bases, leaving 12 bases not matched to a gene. CDR1 and CDR2 (germline): MGHRA, YSYEKL. Here the CDR3 reads CASSQAGVGGGAPYNEQFF. CDR3 nucleotide sequence: TGCGCCAGCAGCCAAGCCGGGGTCGGCGGGGGGGCCCCCTACAATGAGCAGTTCTTC.

This clonotype was seen a few times. The chain combines TRBV4-1 with TRBJ2-7; 10 bases are shared with TRBD1. The CDR3 contains 15 residues. With V trimmed by 4 bases and J by 2 bases, 5 bases remained unmatched. Germline lookup yields CDR1 MGHRA and CDR2 YSYEKL. The CDR3 protein is CASSRGQGGAYEQYF. The CDR3 nucleotides are TGCGCCAGCAGCCGAGGACAGGGGGGAGCCTACGAGCAGTACTTC.

This chain uses TRBV7-9 with TRBJ1-4; possible D gene TRBD1, 5 bases. This CDR3 has 16 amino acids. The germline CDR1 and CDR2 sequences are SEHNR and FQNEAQ (reference sequence). V was trimmed by 5 bases and J by 0 bases, leaving 13 bases between them. Here the CDR3 DNA reads TGTGCCAGCAGCGCGACTTTGACAGCAACTAATGAAAAACTGTTTTTT. It codes for CASSATLTATNEKLFF.

This clonotype was picked up many times. This chain uses TRBV9 with TRBJ2-5, with 7 bases identical to TRBD1. The J segment lost 5 bases and the V segment lost 3 bases, leaving 7 bases of the junction unmatched. In germline, CDR1 is SGDLS, CDR2 YYNGEE. The CDR3 consists of 14 residues. Here the CDR3 reads CASSAGGSGETQYF. The CDR3 DNA sequence: TGTGCCAGCAGCGCAGGGGGATCGGGGGAGACCCAGTACTTC.